This passage covers 17 T cell receptor beta chains from one sample sequenced in a study of blood T cell repertoires in COVID-19 (dated by TCRdb to about 2020). Preparation of the library involved the immunoSEQ multiplex PCR assay. The immuneACCESS repertoire file appears here via TCRdb, limited to in-frame rearrangements. These files lack a portion of the clones; in checked studies, under half of the deficit traces to unresolved V genes, and the cause of the others is not known. The sample table holds 250,000 to 400,000 clones, of which approximately 87% were seen once. Approximately 2.9% of the sample is taken by the ten largest. The sequenced material came from peripheral blood. Receptor source: a woman aged 25-40 years with COVID-19, enrolled during active disease.

The chain has TRBV15 and TRBJ2-3; a possible D gene is TRBD2 (5 bases). Germline V lookup: CDR1 LNHNV, CDR2 YYDKDF (reference sequence). The CDR3 has 15 amino acids. The ends were cut back, 4 bases at V and 2 bases at J, with 13 bases in the middle. The CDR3 region has the DNA TGTGCCACCAGCACTGGACTTCGCGACACAGATACGCAGTATTTT. It specifies CATSTGLRDTDTQYF. Full variable domain (missing parts from reference TRBV15 and TRBJ2-3): DAMVIQNPRYQVTQFGKPVTLSCSQTLNHNVMYWYQQKSSQAPKLLFHYYDKDFNNEADTPDNFQSRRPNTSFCFLDIRSPGLGDTAMYLCATSTGLRDTDTQYFGPGTRLTVL.

The chain carries TRBV12-3 or TRBV12-4 and TRBJ1-5, with a possible D match to TRBD1 (5 bases). V dropped 7 bases and J dropped 3 bases, with 10 bases sitting between them. CDR3 length equals 13 residues. The CDR3 DNA follows: TGTGCCAGCAAGGGGCAGTCCAATCAGCCCCAGCATTTT. Protein sequence: CASKGQSNQPQHF.

The V and J genes are TRBV18 and TRBJ1-1, with 9 bases aligning to TRBD1. This CDR3 region has 15 residues. CDR1 and CDR2 from the germline V gene are KGHSH and LQKENI. Trimming at V came to 3 bases and at J to 0 bases, leaving 2 bases not matched to a gene. The DNA of the CDR3 is TGTGCCAGCTCACCTTGGACAGGGGTGAACACTGAAGCTTTCTTT. Its protein product is CASSPWTGVNTEAFF.

This clone was detected only once. This chain connects TRBV19 to TRBJ2-3, with a possible D match to TRBD2 (6 bases). The ends were cut back, 1 base at V and 2 bases at J, with 10 bases in the middle. CDR1 is LNHDA and CDR2 is SQIVND in the germline V gene (reference sequence). This CDR3 spans 15 amino acids. The chain's CDR3 is CASSIGGLPTDTQYF. As DNA, the CDR3 is TGTGCCAGTAGTATAGGGGGACTCCCCACAGATACGCAGTATTTT.

The chain employs TRBV7-9 and TRBJ2-3; 10 nucleotides line up with TRBD2. The V and J ends lost 1 base and 7 bases, in that order; junction bases with no gene match: 2. This CDR3 has 14 amino acids. The V gene's germline CDR1 is SEHNR and CDR2 FQNEAQ (reference sequence). CDR3 nucleotide sequence: TGTGCCAGCAGCTTAGTAGCGGGAGGTTATACGCAGTATTTT. It yields the protein CASSLVAGGYTQYF. Supplemented by reference TRBV7-9 and TRBJ2-3, the full variable domain reads DTGVSQNPRHKITKRGQNVTFRCDPISEHNRLYWYRQTLGQGPEFLTYFQNEAQLEKSRLLSDRFSAERPKGSFSTLEIQRTEQGDSAMYLCASSLVAGGYTQYFGPGTRLTVL.

The chain links TRBV11-2 to TRBJ1-5; D call uncertain. CDR3 length equals 14 residues. CDR1 SGHAT and CDR2 FQNNGV come from the germline V gene. V lost 5 bases, J lost 3 bases, and 11 bases lay in between. CDR3 in amino acids: CASSPSGNNQPQHF. The CDR3 bases are TGTGCCAGCAGCCCCTCGGGGAACAATCAGCCCCAGCATTTT. Together with reference TRBV11-2 and TRBJ1-5, the CDR3 gives the full variable domain: EAGVAQSPRYKIIEKRQSVAFWCNPISGHATLYWYQQILGQGPKLLIQFQNNGVVDDSQLPKDRFSAERLKGVDSTLKIQPAKLEDSAVYLCASSPSGNNQPQHFGDGTRLSIL.

The gene calls are TRBV19 and TRBJ2-2, with D possibly being TRBD2 (6 bases). The CDR3 has 16 residues. Trimming removed 4 bases from V and 4 bases from J, with 16 bases in between. Germline V gives CDR1 LNHDA, CDR2 SQIVND (reference sequence). For the CDR3, the DNA is TGTGCCAGTAGTAGAGGAGGGACGGTCACCACCGGGGAGCTGTTTTTT. Amino acid sequence: CASSRGGTVTTGELFF.

V and J are TRBV27 and TRBJ1-4; perhaps TRBD1 as D (6 bases). CDR3 length: 14 residues. V was cut by 5 bases and J by 4 bases, with 11 bases left in between. Germline V gene data show CDR1 as MNHEY and CDR2 as SMNVEV (reference sequence). The CDR3 DNA reads as TGTGCCAGCAGTCCCCTAGGGGGTAATGAAAAACTGTTTTTT. Translated: CASSPLGGNEKLFF.

V is TRBV5-1 and J is TRBJ2-7; no firm D call. The CDR3 runs to 14 residues. The V and J ends lost 2 bases and 2 bases respectively, with 11 bases between them. Germline V lookup: CDR1 SGHRS, CDR2 YFSETQ. CDR3 sequence: CASSLISEAYEQYF. The CDR3 coding sequence is TGCGCCAGCAGCTTAATTTCAGAGGCCTACGAGCAGTACTTC.

The genes are TRBV6-5 and TRBJ1-1; D might be TRBD1 (5 bases). The length of the CDR3 is 13 residues. Between the trimmed V and J ends, which lost 1 base and 6 bases, there was a span of 9 bases. The V gene's germline CDR1 is MNHEY and CDR2 SVGAGI. The DNA for the CDR3 is TGTGCCAGCAGTTACTTAAGGGACTCTGAAGCTTTCTTT. Translated: CASSYLRDSEAFF.

Comment on this clone: The same CDR3 is also encoded by other DNA sequences in this sample. The genes are TRBV27 and TRBJ1-5; possible D gene TRBD1, 5 bases. The CDR3 sequence is 15 residues long. The V and J ends lost 0 bases and 2 bases respectively, with 8 bases between them. Germline lookup yields CDR1 MNHEY and CDR2 SMNVEV (reference sequence). CDR3 residues: CASSLSGGGNQPQHF. The CDR3 DNA is TGTGCCAGCAGTTTATCTGGGGGGGGCAATCAGCCCCAGCATTTT.

This clone was recorded a few times. The chain has TRBV27 and TRBJ1-6; TRBD1 matches 9 bases. The CDR3 contains 16 residues. Germline CDR1 reads MNHEY; CDR2 reads SMNVEV (reference sequence). The J segment lost 11 bases and the V segment lost 6 bases, leaving 14 bases of the junction unmatched. DNA of the CDR3: TGTGCCAGCAGCTCGGGACAGGGTCCTGCCATTCCACCCCTCCACTTT. It codes for CASSSGQGPAIPPLHF.

This clone was observed a single time. The V call is TRBV12-5, the J call TRBJ2-3; 10 bases fit TRBD1. CDR1 LGHNT and CDR2 FRNRAP come from the germline V gene. This CDR3 is 14 amino acids long. The V segment lost 5 bases and the J segment 8 bases; nucleotides outside the gene matches: 7. CDR3 region: CASGPGQGDGTQYF. The CDR3 nucleotides are TGTGCTAGTGGTCCTGGACAGGGGGATGGTACGCAGTATTTT.

This chain connects TRBV28 to TRBJ1-3; D gene ambiguous. CDR1 and CDR2 (germline): MDHEN, SYDVKM. V dropped 2 bases and J dropped 5 bases, with 13 bases sitting between them. This CDR3 spans 15 amino acids. For the CDR3, the DNA is TGTGCCAGCAGTTTAGGTGGCAGTTCGAGAAACACCATATATTTT. Its translation is CASSLGGSSRNTIYF.

The chain recombines TRBV6-4 with TRBJ1-2; 7 bases map to TRBD1. V trimming: 10 bases; J trimming: 7 bases; junction bases outside the gene matches: 12. Germline lookup yields CDR1 MRHNA and CDR2 SNTAGT. The CDR3 is 13 residues long. CDR3 amino acids: CATAPSGGLGYTF. CDR3 nucleotides: TGTGCCACCGCGCCTTCAGGGGGACTTGGCTACACCTTC.

CDR3 DNA sequence: TGTGCCACCAGCAGAGATTGGGCTGGGCAGCCCCAGCATTTT. Its translation: CATSRDWAGQPQHF. The chain has TRBV15 and TRBJ1-5; D gene uncertain. Germline V lookup: CDR1 LNHNV, CDR2 YYDKDF (reference sequence). The length of the CDR3 is 14 residues. V lost 0 bases, J lost 7 bases, and 10 bases lay in between.

This sequence joins TRBV28 and TRBJ1-2; unclear D gene. The CDR3 spans 13 residues. Trimming shortened V by 0 bases and J by 8 bases, and 10 bases separated the two germline ends. Germline V gene data show CDR1 as MDHEN and CDR2 as SYDVKM. In DNA form, the CDR3 reads TGTGCCAGCAGTTTATGGGCGGCGGGAGGCTACACCTTC. The encoded protein is CASSLWAAGGYTF.